Shown below are 9 T cell receptor beta chains from a single sample sequenced in a study of blood T cell repertoires in COVID-19. The method was immunoSEQ multiplex PCR; TCRdb's version includes in-frame clones alone and lacks a portion of them. Among 310,000 or so clones listed, around 89% were seen once. The specimen was peripheral blood. The source is a woman aged 45-59 years with active or convalescent COVID-19.

This clone has only a few counts. V and J are TRBV7-3 and TRBJ1-1, with a weak D call TRBD1 (5 bases). The CDR3 sequence is 13 residues long. The V gene's germline CDR1 is SGHTA and CDR2 FQGTGA. V was cut by 1 base and J by 7 bases, with 10 bases left in between. CDR3: CASSLNRGDEAFF. The CDR3 DNA reads as TGTGCCAGCAGCTTAAACCGGGGGGATGAAGCTTTCTTT.

The CDR3 DNA reads TGTGCCAGCAGGACCGGGGTGAACACCGGGGAGCTGTTTTTT. Protein product: CASRTGVNTGELFF. The chain carries TRBV13 and TRBJ2-2; a possible D gene is TRBD2 (5 bases). The V and J ends lost 6 bases and 1 base respectively, with 9 bases between them. This CDR3 has 14 residues. Germline CDR1 and CDR2: PRHDT and FYEKMQ (reference sequence).

The chain is built from TRBV5-5 and TRBJ1-5, with 7 bases aligning to TRBD1. CDR3 size: 16 residues. The germline V gene encodes CDR1 SGHKS and CDR2 YYEKEE (reference sequence). Germline trimming cut 4 bases from V and 2 bases from J; bases unmatched to any gene: 9. The CDR3 nucleotides read TGTGCCAGCAGCCCACAAGGACAGGTCGGCAATCAGCCCCAGCATTTT. Its translation is CASSPQGQVGNQPQHF.

The chain carries TRBV5-1 and TRBJ1-2, with TRBD1 identical over 7 bases. Looked up from germline, CDR1 is SGHRS and CDR2 is YFSETQ. The length of the CDR3 is 13 residues. J was trimmed by 5 bases and V by 4 bases; bases with no gene match: 5. The CDR3 DNA reads as TGCGCCAGCAGCCAGGGGACAGCTTATGGCTACACCTTC. Translating gives CASSQGTAYGYTF.

This clone was seen more than once but under ten times. V gene TRBV9 combines with J gene TRBJ1-6; D may be TRBD1 (5 bases). Trimming took off 4 bases at V and 5 bases at J, with 13 bases between the two ends. The CDR3 totals 15 residues. Germline-derived CDR1 and CDR2 are SGDLS and YYNGEE. The CDR3 spells CASSNEGAHNSPLHF. The DNA of the CDR3 is TGTGCCAGCAGCAACGAAGGGGCCCATAATTCACCCCTCCACTTT.

The chain joins TRBV19 to TRBJ1-1; 12 nucleotides line up with TRBD1. The germline gives CDR1 LNHDA, CDR2 SQIVND (reference sequence). V was pared by 6 bases and J by 11 bases, with 7 bases of the junction left unmatched. The CDR3 runs to 13 residues. Written as DNA, the CDR3 is TGTGCCAGTAGCACCCGGGACAGGGGGCCGGCTTTCTTT. Translating it yields CASSTRDRGPAFF.

This clone was counted a single time. The CDR3 sequence: CASSHSTQGARTQYF. The CDR3 nucleotides read TGTGCCAGCAGTCATTCAACCCAGGGGGCGAGGACCCAGTACTTC. The chain has TRBV6-5 and TRBJ2-5, with 8 bases that match TRBD1. The CDR3 covers 15 residues. V lost 5 bases, J lost 7 bases, and 12 bases stayed unmatched. Germline CDR1 and CDR2: MNHEY and SVGAGI.

V is TRBV7-8 and J is TRBJ1-2; TRBD1 might be the D (6 bases). The CDR3 loop spans 15 amino acids. Between the trimmed V and J ends, which lost 5 bases and 4 bases, there was a span of 17 bases. Germline V gene lookup returns CDR1 SGHVS and CDR2 FQNEAQ. CDR3 nucleotide sequence: TGTGCCAGCAGCCCCAGAAGGACAGACCTCTATGGCTACACCTTC. This translates into CASSPRRTDLYGYTF.

The chain links TRBV27 to TRBJ1-6; 7 bases are a match to TRBD1. CDR1 is MNHEY, CDR2 SMNVEV, per germline (reference sequence). J was trimmed by 4 bases and V by 5 bases; bases with no gene match: 5. This CDR3 has 15 amino acids. CDR3 bases: TGTGCCAGCAGTCCCCGGGACAGATATAATTCACCCCTCCACTTT. Its translation: CASSPRDRYNSPLHF.